This TCR beta chain was captured by sequencing in a study of regulatory T cells in long-lasting Graves disease (dated by TCRdb to about 2021). Turning to the overall study: Antithyroid drugs had been taken for less than 3 months by newly diagnosed Graves' disease patients. The study took place in China and was registered as a clinical trial. Patients with persistent Graves' disease were compared with patients with newly diagnosed Graves' disease using TCR sequencing and RNA sequencing of peripheral blood. TCR sequencing covered some 13 persistent and 20 or so newly diagnosed Graves' disease patients, some 35 samples in total.

Only a few counts were recorded for this clonotype. The antigen it recognizes is unknown. Per-nucleotide qualities are absent, and no much larger clonotype sits a single base away. V loses 3 bases, J loses 4 bases, and the germline ends lie 13 bases apart. From its cysteine to its phenylalanine, the CDR3 spans 16 amino acids. Of the read, only the CDR3 DNA is kept; its 48 bases are in frame from base 1. The germline V gene supplies CDR1 MRHNA and CDR2 SNTAGT. Library creation used multiplex PCR. The run used an Illumina HiSeq 4000. CDR3 regions were amplified by Arm-PCR with iRepertoire HTBI primers to construct TCR beta libraries. Before sequencing, the PCR products went through gel purification. For the original study's pipeline: Across samples, approximately 68 TRBV and 14 TRBJ segments were identified and used for gene usage analysis of CDR3 amino acid clonotypes. COPE and FqMerger were used to merge filtered high-quality paired reads into contigs. BLAST was used to align contigs to IMGT TRBV, TRBD and TRBJ reference genes, and CDR3 was defined according to IMGT. Any clonotype with a frequency above 0.1% was counted as a highly expanded clone. Shannon entropy served as the measure of repertoire diversity, while the Gini coefficient captured V-J evenness. A clonotype found in more than one individual was treated as public. The raw public reads went through TCRdb reprocessing: fastp at Q25, MiXCR clone calling, in-frame beta chains kept. Records with the same CDR3 protein are collapsed into one entry carrying the most frequent genes and DNA. These V and J calls rely on TCRdb rather than the paper's analysis. Counted in this sample were about 620,000 distinct CDR3 sequences; about 15% of them appeared once. The ten largest clones represent more than 15% of the sample.

The time point label on this specimen signifies: newly diagnosed GD, antithyroid drugs for less than 3 months. For both TCR sequencing and RNA sequencing, RNA was extracted from PBMCs using TRIzol. The diagnosis of Graves' disease was made according to American Thyroid Association guidelines. Patients were recruited from an endocrinology department in Xi'an, China. From each patient, nine milliliters of peripheral blood was collected into an EDTA anticoagulant tube. Ficoll Paque Plus density gradient separation was used to isolate PBMCs, and no further T cell sorting was performed. An Agilent 2100 Bioanalyzer and agarose gel were used to assess RNA quality, and a NanoDrop 2000 was used to measure RNA concentration. Paper-wide results and their limitations: The small sample size was acknowledged by the authors as a limitation that may reduce accuracy. The study examined only peripheral blood because the primary lesion, thyroid tissue, could not be accessed. Only the TCR beta chain was sequenced and analyzed. Compared with newly diagnosed patients, patients with persistent Graves' disease had lower TCR Shannon entropy and fewer highly expanded clones, which suggests clonal expansion. Preferential use of TRBV28, TRBJ1-2 and TRBJ2-5 was observed in persistent disease, whereas TRBV20-1 and TRBJ2-1 were favored in newly diagnosed disease. Patients with persistent disease shared more public clonotypes (about 3,000) than newly diagnosed patients did (about 1,000).

The sample also formed part of further work on T cells in Graves' hyperthyroidism and ophthalmopathy. As that second study puts it: Stable Graves' hyperthyroidism was defined as the absence of progression to ophthalmopathy over 18 months of follow-up. Hyperthyroidism patients were aged 18 to 65 years and newly diagnosed, with disease duration of less than 2 months. The study excluded patients with uncontrolled infections, other autoimmune diseases, pregnancy or lactation. Diagnoses were based on clinical symptoms, serum thyroxine and TRAb, thyroid ultrasound and orbital computed tomography. A first-round RT-PCR of the TCR CDR3 used the HTBI primer set with the Qiagen OneStep RT-PCR kit. Most expanded thyroid clonotypes (frequency above 0.001) were also found in blood, which suggests that blood repertoires may mirror thyroid immune responses. A model built on a 13 V-J signature distinguished ophthalmopathy from stable hyperthyroidism, reaching 85% to 90% sensitivity and 81.08% specificity in cross-validation and 80%/75% in testing. In validation, the model predicted progression to ophthalmopathy with approximately 71% sensitivity and 72.22% specificity, a median of 6.5 months before onset. A discovery cohort of around 100 patients, 43 with Graves' ophthalmopathy and approximately 57 with stable Graves' hyperthyroidism, was used to find distinguishing TCR V-J signatures. Prospective prediction of ophthalmopathy was tested in an independent validation cohort of some 19 hyperthyroidism patients and approximately 17 patients who later progressed to ophthalmopathy. For training and testing, the 100 patients in the discovery cohort were randomly divided in a 7:3 ratio. Thyroid tissue and blood T-cell repertoires from six Graves' hyperthyroidism patients were also compared in the study. After blood sampling, hyperthyroidism patients were treated with methimazole at a starting dose of 30 mg daily, and ophthalmopathy patients were treated with high-dose intravenous methylprednisolone. Libraries were constructed in a second round of multiplex PCR, after which size selection and purification were performed. Paired-end sequencing of the libraries was performed with 100 bp reads on an Illumina HiSeq2000. SOAPnuke was used to process the raw data, with reads discarded if the reads contained adapters or uncalled bases, had a mean Phred below 15, or lacked an exact constant-primer or identifier match. COPE v1.2.5 was used to merge the high-quality paired reads, and each unique nucleotide sequence was defined as a clonotype. Clonotypes were aligned to IMGT TRBV, TRBD and TRBJ reference segments using MiTCR v1.1. The analysis was restricted to V-J combinations with a frequency above 0.0001, which together covered 99.2% of the repertoires. The TCS score was defined as F50 (clonal expansion) divided by E x V (chaos), with BLOSUM62-based TCRdist calculated between CDR3 peptides within each V-J. Welch's t-statistics and random forest reduced around 520 V-J features to about 13, which were used in a naive Bayes classifier (R e1071). Sample size was not statistically predetermined, and blinding of investigators to group allocation was not performed. The paper reports TCR Vbeta CDR3 sequencing of some 140 peripheral blood samples: some 44 ophthalmopathy, 75 to 80 hyperthyroidism and approximately 17 progressor patients.

The V and J genes are TRBV6-4 and TRBJ2-6; TRBD2 could be the D gene, as 7 bases match. This specimen was peripheral blood mononuclear cells (PBMCs), taken at new diagnosis, from a patient treated with antithyroid drugs. The source of this sequence is a woman in her twenties or thirties with Graves disease. Donor details come from another sample of the same person, matched by shared clones. The sequence in DNA is TGTGCCAGCAGTGAAACCGGGGGGACAGGGGCCAACGTCCTGACTTTC. The resulting protein is CASSETGGTGANVLTF.